This TCR beta chain is from a study of identical twins. Points from the study as a whole: Models underestimated TCR alpha sharing (out-of-frame) in monozygotic twins.

TCRdb analysed the 5' RACE reads with MiXCR anew, one entry per CDR3 protein. The data hold hundreds of thousands of distinct CDR3 sequences, with 15% to 20% observed a single time. Remarks on this clonotype: No antigen is known for it.

The CDR3 consists of 16 residues. V was pared by 1 base and J by 5 bases, with 14 bases between. CDR1 KGHDR and CDR2 SFDVKD come from the germline V gene. The same sample was also studied in work on T cells expressing NK-cell markers.

The chain links TRBV24-1 to TRBJ1-5; D is possibly TRBD1 (6 bases). The TCR sequence derives from a woman younger than 35 in good health. Sequencing was performed on PBMCs. The CDR3 is CATSDFARGADQPQHF. The CDR3 coding sequence is TGTGCCACCAGTGATTTCGCACGGGGGGCGGATCAGCCCCAGCATTTT.